Listed here are 26 T cell receptor beta chains from one sample, sequenced in a study of PD-L1 blockade in urothelial cancer. Sequencing used immunoSEQ multiplex PCR; TCRdb keeps in-frame clones, though not all of them. The profile covers tens of thousands of clones, with around 85% appearing a single time and under 15% taken by the ten largest. Sample time point: pretreatment peripheral blood. The input for sequencing was PBMCs, taken around atezolizumab (anti-PD-L1) treatment. The receptors here all came from a man in his fifties or sixties with urothelial cancer.

The chain carries TRBV5-1 and TRBJ1-5, with a tentative D call TRBD1 (5 bases). Trimming removed 4 bases at V and 0 bases at J, with 11 bases between. Germline assignment: CDR1 SGHRS and CDR2 YFSETQ. The CDR3 length is 15 residues. The CDR3 is CASSPQGGSNQPQHF. The CDR3 DNA is TGCGCCAGCAGCCCCCAGGGAGGTAGCAATCAGCCCCAGCATTTT.

This chain joins TRBV13 and TRBJ2-1, with 7 bases fitting TRBD1. The CDR3 extends over 13 amino acids. Germline trimming cut 10 bases from V and 0 bases from J; bases unmatched to any gene: 3. CDR1 PRHDT and CDR2 FYEKMQ come from the germline V gene (reference sequence). The DNA for the CDR3 is TGTGCCACGAGGGACAGCTCCTACAATGAGCAGTTCTTC. This sequence encodes CATRDSSYNEQFF.

V gene TRBV15 combines with J gene TRBJ2-7; D perhaps matches TRBD2 (7 bases). CDR3 length: 15 residues. V was shortened by 7 bases and J by 3 bases, with 19 bases between the two germline ends. Germline lookup yields CDR1 LNHNV and CDR2 YYDKDF (reference sequence). The CDR3 region is CATTPRGGEGYEQYF. The CDR3 DNA reads as TGTGCCACCACCCCCAGGGGCGGGGAGGGCTACGAGCAGTACTTC.

V and J are TRBV5-1 and TRBJ2-5, with 8 positions matching TRBD1. The germline V gene has CDR1 SGHRS and CDR2 YFSETQ. The CDR3 is made up of 15 amino acids. With 4 bases clipped from V and 2 bases from J, the junction kept 7 bases outside the gene matches. The CDR3, as DNA: TGCGCCAGCAGCCCCCAGACAGGGGAACAAGAGACCCAGTACTTC. This translates into CASSPQTGEQETQYF.

The chain is built from TRBV6-6 and TRBJ2-5, with D maybe TRBD2 (7 bases). V lost 3 bases and J lost 4, with 12 bases in between. The germline V gene encodes CDR1 MNHNY and CDR2 SVGAGI (reference sequence). CDR3 length: 14 residues. The CDR3 here is CASSYSRGGETQYF. The CDR3 bases are TGTGCCAGCAGTTATTCAAGGGGGGGAGAGACCCAGTACTTC.

The chain carries TRBV2 and TRBJ1-2; 7 bases align to TRBD1. J was trimmed by 4 bases and V by 4 bases; bases with no gene match: 6. CDR1 SNHLY and CDR2 FYNNEI come from the germline V gene. The CDR3 totals 14 residues. In DNA form, the CDR3 reads TGTGCCAGCAGTGTACAGGGGCGAGGCTATGGCTACACCTTC. Amino acid sequence: CASSVQGRGYGYTF. The full variable domain, rest sourced from reference TRBV2 and TRBJ1-2, is EPEVTQTPSHQVTQMGQEVILRCVPISNHLYFYWYRQILGQKVEFLVSFYNNEISEKSEIFDDQFSVERPDGSNFTLKIRSTKLEDSAMYFCASSVQGRGYGYTFGSGTRLTVV.

This chain connects TRBV7-8 to TRBJ2-3; 7 nucleotides match TRBD2. CDR1 SGHVS and CDR2 FQNEAQ come from the germline V gene. The J segment lost 0 bases and the V segment lost 2 bases, leaving 5 bases of the junction unmatched. CDR3 length equals 16 residues. CDR3 DNA: TGTGCCAGCAGCTTACTCGCGGGGGATAGCACAGATACGCAGTATTTT. It translates to CASSLLAGDSTDTQYF. Full variable domain (missing parts from reference TRBV7-8 and TRBJ2-3): GAGVSQSPRYKVAKRGQDVALRCDPISGHVSLFWYQQALGQGPEFLTYFQNEAQLDKSGLPSDRFFAERPEGSVSTLKIQRTQQEDSAVYLCASSLLAGDSTDTQYFGPGTRLTVL.

The gene calls are TRBV30 and TRBJ2-7, with D hard to call. The CDR3 sequence is 14 residues long. The V gene lost 0 bases and the J gene lost 3 bases, with 12 bases spanning the gap. Germline-derived CDR1 and CDR2 are GTSNPN and SVGIG (reference sequence). The CDR3 sequence: CAWSVPLSYYEQYF. DNA for the CDR3: TGTGCCTGGAGTGTACCCCTATCTTACTACGAGCAGTACTTC.

The chain couples TRBV18 to TRBJ2-5, with 14 nucleotides matching TRBD2. The CDR3 has 16 amino acids. Unmatched junction bases numbered 10, after V lost 8 bases and J lost 5 bases. CDR1 and CDR2 from the germline V gene are KGHSH and LQKENI. The CDR3 region has the DNA TGTGCCAGCGCGACTAGCGGGGGGGACAAGGCCGAGACCCAGTACTTC. Its translation: CASATSGGDKAETQYF.

The chain couples TRBV30 to TRBJ2-2, with D possibly TRBD2 on 6 matching bases. V was pared by 8 bases and J by 3 bases, with 16 bases between. The CDR3 covers 14 residues. Germline loops: CDR1 GTSNPN, CDR2 SVGIG (reference sequence). The CDR3 protein is CARGRGTYTGELFF. The CDR3, as DNA: TGTGCCCGGGGACGCGGGACCTACACCGGGGAGCTGTTTTTT.

The chain uses TRBV30 and TRBJ2-1, with 16 positions matching TRBD2. The germline CDR1 and CDR2 sequences are GTSNPN and SVGIG (reference sequence). This CDR3 region has 14 residues. V lost 5 bases to trimming and J lost 7 bases; unmatched junction nucleotides: 2. The CDR3 loop is CAWEGLAGGNEQFF. The CDR3, as DNA: TGTGCCTGGGAGGGACTAGCGGGGGGGAATGAGCAGTTCTTC.

CDR3 in amino acids: CASSLQGGRIEGEQFF. The CDR3 coding sequence is TGTGCCAGCTCACTACAAGGGGGTAGGATTGAAGGTGAGCAGTTCTTC. This chain joins TRBV18 and TRBJ2-1; maybe TRBD1 (6 bases). The germline V gene has CDR1 KGHSH and CDR2 LQKENI. There are 16 residues in the CDR3. Trimming shortened V by 4 bases and J by 9 bases, and 22 bases separated the two germline ends.

The chain uses TRBV5-4 and TRBJ2-1, with TRBD2 matching 16 bases. The V and J ends lost 9 bases and 0 bases, in that order; junction bases with no gene match: 3. Per germline, CDR1 SGHNT and CDR2 YYREEE (reference sequence). CDR3 size: 16 residues. The CDR3 loop reads CAIGTSGGVSYNEQFF. CDR3 in DNA: TGTGCCATCGGGACTAGCGGGGGGGTCTCCTACAATGAGCAGTTCTTC.

The chain has TRBV7-2 and TRBJ1-2, with D tentatively TRBD1 (6 bases). V was cut by 1 base and J by 3 bases, with 12 bases left in between. Germline lookup yields CDR1 SGHTA and CDR2 FQGNSA. The CDR3 runs to 15 residues. Here the CDR3 reads CASSLGRTGYYGYTF. CDR3 nucleotides: TGTGCCAGCAGCTTAGGGAGAACAGGGTACTATGGCTACACCTTC.

The chain has TRBV14 and TRBJ2-5; TRBD1 aligns across 9 bases. The CDR3 runs to 15 residues. Trimming took 0 bases from V and 4 from J; bases not matched to a gene: 3. The germline V gene has CDR1 SGHDN and CDR2 FVKESK. In nucleotides, the CDR3 is TGTGCCAGCAGCCAAGAGGGGACAGGGACAGAGACCCAGTACTTC. Translation: CASSQEGTGTETQYF.

This chain connects TRBV7-2 to TRBJ2-3, with 9 bases lining up with TRBD2. The CDR3 is made up of 18 amino acids. Germline V lookup: CDR1 SGHTA, CDR2 FQGNSA. V was clipped by 1 base and J by 0 bases; unmatched bases: 8. The CDR3 DNA reads TGTGCCAGCAGCTTAGTCAGCGGGGGGTTATCTAGCACAGATACGCAGTATTTT. Its translation is CASSLVSGGLSSTDTQYF. The variable domain in full, completed from reference TRBV7-2 and TRBJ2-3, reads GAGVSQSPSNKVTEKGKDVELRCDPISGHTALYWYRQSLGQGLEFLIYFQGNSAPDKSGLPSDRFSAERTGGSVSTLTIQRTQQEDSAVYLCASSLVSGGLSSTDTQYFGPGTRLTVL.

The V call is TRBV28, the J call TRBJ1-3; perhaps TRBD1 as D (6 bases). V lost 5 bases to trimming and J lost 0 bases, with 20 bases between them. This CDR3 contains 18 residues. In germline, CDR1 is MDHEN, CDR2 SYDVKM. For the CDR3, the DNA is TGTGCCAGCAGTCCCACCCAGGGGCAGGGCGGCTCTGGAAACACCATATATTTT. This gives the protein CASSPTQGQGGSGNTIYF. Combining the CDR3 with reference TRBV28 and TRBJ1-3 gives the whole variable domain DVKVTQSSRYLVKRTGEKVFLECVQDMDHENMFWYRQDPGLGLRLIYFSYDVKMKEKGDIPEGYSVSREKKERFSLILESASTNQTSMYLCASSPTQGQGGSGNTIYFGEGSWLTVV.

The chain couples TRBV28 to TRBJ2-7, with D perhaps matching TRBD1 (6 bases). This CDR3 contains 15 residues. Trimming took off 5 bases at V and 3 bases at J, with 17 bases between the two ends. Germline values: CDR1 MDHEN, CDR2 SYDVKM. CDR3 sequence (DNA): TGTGCCAGCAGTGGCTCCGGGACAATCTACTACGAGCAGTACTTC. This sequence encodes CASSGSGTIYYEQYF. Based on the CDR3 plus reference TRBV28 and TRBJ2-7, the full variable domain is DVKVTQSSRYLVKRTGEKVFLECVQDMDHENMFWYRQDPGLGLRLIYFSYDVKMKEKGDIPEGYSVSREKKERFSLILESASTNQTSMYLCASSGSGTIYYEQYFGPGTRLTVT.

This clone was found once. The chain is built from TRBV4-2 and TRBJ2-2, with D unclear. The CDR3 sequence is 16 residues long. CDR1 and CDR2 from the germline V gene are LGHNA and YNFKEQ. The V end was cut by 1 base, the J end by 6 bases, with 15 bases between. Here the CDR3 DNA reads TGTGCCAGCAGCCAAGTTCTCTTAGAGCGCCCCGGGGAGCTGTTTTTT. Amino acid sequence: CASSQVLLERPGELFF.

This sequence joins TRBV7-2 and TRBJ1-1, with 11 bases matching TRBD1. V dropped 1 base and J dropped 8; count of bases not matched to a gene: 6. The germline V gene encodes CDR1 SGHTA and CDR2 FQGNSA. CDR3 length: 15 residues. CDR3 sequence (DNA): TGTGCCAGCAGCTTAGTACTGGACAGGGGGCCCGAAGCTTTCTTT. Amino acids: CASSLVLDRGPEAFF.

The V gene is TRBV4-1, the J gene TRBJ1-6; 7 positions match TRBD1. Germline V gene lookup returns CDR1 MGHRA and CDR2 YSYEKL. CDR3 length: 17 residues. J gave up 10 bases and V 1 base, and 13 bases lay outside the gene matches. The CDR3 here is CASSQGVRDSFRSPLHF. CDR3 coding DNA: TGCGCCAGCAGCCAAGGGGTCCGGGACAGTTTTAGGTCACCCCTCCACTTT.

V is TRBV5-1 and J is TRBJ2-1, with 10 nucleotides matching TRBD2. CDR1 is SGHRS, CDR2 YFSETQ, per germline. This CDR3 is 16 amino acids long. Trimming at V came to 6 bases and at J to 5 bases, leaving 11 bases not matched to a gene. CDR3 sequence reads: CASNDPAGGPNNEQFF. CDR3 nucleotides: TGCGCCAGCAACGACCCAGCGGGGGGGCCGAACAATGAGCAGTTCTTC.

The chain is built from TRBV7-9 and TRBJ2-3; possibly TRBD2 for D (5 bases). Germline-derived CDR1 and CDR2 are SEHNR and FQNEAQ (reference sequence). This CDR3 contains 18 residues. The germline V and J ends were trimmed by 4 bases and 0 bases, with 20 bases remaining between them. The CDR3, as DNA: TGTGCCAGCAGCTCCTCGGGAAGAACCCGTCATAGCACAGATACGCAGTATTTT. As protein: CASSSSGRTRHSTDTQYF.

About this clone: Other DNA sequences of this sample code for an identical CDR3. This chain links TRBV5-1 with TRBJ1-5, with D perhaps TRBD1 (6 bases). This CDR3 is built from 16 residues. CDR1 is SGHRS and CDR2 is YFSETQ in the germline V gene. Trimming took 0 bases from V and 1 from J, leaving 11 bases between them. DNA for the CDR3: TGCGCCAGCAGCTTGGATGGACAGACCAGCAATCAGCCCCAGCATTTT. Amino acids: CASSLDGQTSNQPQHF.

The chain joins TRBV28 to TRBJ2-5, with 11 positions matching TRBD1. Germline loops: CDR1 MDHEN, CDR2 SYDVKM. This CDR3 is 15 amino acids long. The J segment lost 4 bases and the V segment lost 6 bases, leaving 7 bases of the junction unmatched. CDR3 loop: CASRRTGGALETQYF. As DNA, the CDR3 is TGTGCCAGCAGGAGGACAGGGGGCGCGTTAGAGACCCAGTACTTC.

The V and J genes are TRBV10-3 and TRBJ1-2, with D uncertain. The CDR3 loop spans 13 amino acids. Germline V gives CDR1 ENHRY, CDR2 SYGVKD. The V end lost 3 bases, the J end lost 4 bases, and 9 bases lay between the germline ends. CDR3 residues: CAISELGVYGYTF. The DNA for the CDR3 is TGTGCCATCAGTGAATTGGGCGTCTATGGCTACACCTTC.